This T cell receptor beta chain was observed in a study of blood T cell repertoires in COVID-19. Study background: In each case, the material was cDNA or gDNA derived from T cells, B-cell-depleted T cells, or PBMCs.

Original analysis: Estimated nucleated cell counts came from reference gene primer amplification. Sequenced by immunoSEQ multiplex PCR; TCRdb stores in-frame clones only, minus some. That table supplies the V and J calls and clone size; D and trimming were determined from the DNA. The sample has around 37,000 clones, roughly 70% seen once. The CDR3 loop spans 16 amino acids. The chain is built from TRBV21-1 and TRBJ2-7; TRBD2, the D gene given by the table, was not confirmed from the DNA. TRBV21-1 is marked as a pseudogene. Sequencing was performed on peripheral blood. The receptor was derived from a man aged 65 to 85 with COVID-19, enrolled during active disease. The CDR3 DNA follows: TGTGCCAGCAGCAAAGCGGCGGAGGGGAAATTCTACGAGCAGTACTTC. Encoded protein: CASSKAAEGKFYEQYF.